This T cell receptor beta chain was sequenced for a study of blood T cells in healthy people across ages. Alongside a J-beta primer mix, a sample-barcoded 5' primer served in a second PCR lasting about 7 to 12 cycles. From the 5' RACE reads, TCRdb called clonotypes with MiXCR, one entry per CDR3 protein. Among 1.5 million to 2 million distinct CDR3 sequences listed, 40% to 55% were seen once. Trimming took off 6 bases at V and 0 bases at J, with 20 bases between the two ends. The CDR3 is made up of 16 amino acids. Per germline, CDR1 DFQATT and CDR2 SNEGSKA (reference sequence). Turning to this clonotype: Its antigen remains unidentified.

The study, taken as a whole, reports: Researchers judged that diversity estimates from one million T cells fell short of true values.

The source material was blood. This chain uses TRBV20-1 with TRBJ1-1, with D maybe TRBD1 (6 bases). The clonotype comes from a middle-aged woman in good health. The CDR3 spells CSAKPGAGALNTEAFF. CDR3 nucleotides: TGCAGTGCCAAACCTGGGGCGGGGGCGTTGAACACTGAAGCTTTCTTT.